The 27 T cell receptor beta chains presented below share a single source sample, sequenced in a study of CXCR3-negative and CXCR3-positive naive CD8 T cells. TRB cDNA was prepared as libraries by UMI-labeled 5' RACE. TCRdb reanalyzed the 5' RACE reads and collapses them to one entry per CDR3 protein, without DNA. The sample has tens of thousands of distinct CDR3 sequences. Material: memory CD8+ T cells from blood. The receptor source for this set is a human donor in good health. Some clones in this sample may be carry-over from other donors' samples.

The chain uses TRBV7-2 and TRBJ1-2; TCRdb names TRBD1, which stays unverified in the absence of DNA. In germline, CDR1 is SGHTA, CDR2 FQGNSA. The CDR3 consists of 15 residues. The CDR3 spells CASSPDRATLSGYTF. Using reference TRBV7-2 and TRBJ1-2 for the parts outside the CDR3, the full variable domain is GAGVSQSPSNKVTEKGKDVELRCDPISGHTALYWYRQSLGQGLEFLIYFQGNSAPDKSGLPSDRFSAERTGGSVSTLTIQRTQQEDSAVYLCASSPDRATLSGYTFGSGTRLTVV.

This chain links TRBV20-1 with TRBJ1-3. The CDR3 is made up of 14 amino acids. Germline CDR1 DFQATT, CDR2 SNEGSKA (reference sequence). CDR3 residues: CSARSISTENTIYF.

The rearrangement links TRBV4-3 to TRBJ2-6. The germline CDR1 and CDR2 sequences are LGHNA and YSLEER. The CDR3 extends over 16 amino acids. CDR3 loop: CASSQDLGSGANVLTF.

The chain uses TRBV28 and TRBJ2-2; TCRdb outputs TRBD2, but without DNA this stays unchecked. Germline V gene data show CDR1 as MDHEN and CDR2 as SYDVKM. There are 14 residues in the CDR3. The CDR3 sequence is CASSPRTSGDRLFF.

This chain joins TRBV4-2 and TRBJ2-7; TCRdb indicates TRBD2, and absent DNA this call remains unverified. The germline V gene has CDR1 LGHNA and CDR2 YNFKEQ. The CDR3 covers 15 residues. The CDR3 sequence: CASSQELAGSYEQYF.

The CDR3 loop is CASTTSIHLPYNEQFF. The rearrangement uses TRBV12-3 or TRBV12-4 and TRBJ2-1. The CDR3 has 16 amino acids.

The chain recombines TRBV28 with TRBJ2-2; TCRdb lists TRBD2, though no DNA is available to test this call. CDR3 length: 15 residues. Per germline, CDR1 MDHEN and CDR2 SYDVKM. CDR3 in amino acids: CASSWAPPGTGELFF.

The chain is built from TRBV4-3 and TRBJ2-2; without DNA, the TCRdb call of TRBD2 cannot be checked. The CDR3 has 17 amino acids. Germline values: CDR1 LGHNA, CDR2 YSLEER. The CDR3: CASSLRTSGITVGELFF.

The CDR3 sequence is CASSLNGGVSSYNEQFF. This chain connects TRBV12-3 or TRBV12-4 to TRBJ2-1; the D call of TRBD2 rests on TCRdb alone, since no DNA is present to check it. This CDR3 contains 17 residues.

The chain employs TRBV9 and TRBJ2-2; the TRBD1 assignment by TCRdb is unverifiable without DNA. Germline V gene data show CDR1 as SGDLS and CDR2 as YYNGEE. The CDR3 covers 15 residues. The CDR3 loop is CASSVAGLNTGELFF.

The chain recombines TRBV3-1 with TRBJ2-5; the TRBD2 assignment by TCRdb is unverifiable without DNA. This CDR3 has 18 amino acids. The V gene's germline CDR1 is LGHDT and CDR2 YNNKEL (reference sequence). The CDR3 loop reads CASSQEGAAGVGLETQYF.

V and J are TRBV20-1 and TRBJ2-5. The CDR3 runs 11 residues. Germline CDR1 and CDR2: DFQATT and SNEGSKA (reference sequence). The CDR3 is CSARDRPTQYF.

V gene TRBV6-4 combines with J gene TRBJ2-3; TCRdb names TRBD2, which stays unverified in the absence of DNA. This CDR3 region has 15 residues. Germline loops: CDR1 MRHNA, CDR2 SNTAGT. The CDR3 is CASSAGLAGPDTQYF.

The genes are TRBV3-1 and TRBJ2-7; TCRdb calls TRBD2, which cannot be checked without DNA. Germline CDR1 reads LGHDT; CDR2 reads YNNKEL (reference sequence). The CDR3 contains 15 residues. This CDR3 is CATSSGTSGEYEQYF.

The chain couples TRBV6-2 or TRBV6-3 to TRBJ2-7; TCRdb's assignment of TRBD1 cannot be checked, as there is no DNA. CDR3 length: 15 residues. Germline V gene lookup returns CDR1 MNHEY and CDR2 SVGEGT. The CDR3 loop reads CASSRGAINPYEQYF.

J is TRBJ2-1 and V is TRBV7-9; TCRdb proposes TRBD1, but this gene call is untestable without DNA. Germline CDR1 is SEHNR and CDR2 is FQNEAQ (reference sequence). There are 16 residues in the CDR3. The CDR3 is CASSPPQGYLHNEQFF.

The V and J genes are TRBV20-1 and TRBJ2-2; no DNA is available, so the TRBD1 call from TCRdb remains unchecked. This CDR3 is built from 14 residues. In germline, CDR1 is DFQATT, CDR2 SNEGSKA (reference sequence). The CDR3 spells CSAGDRQNTGELFF.

The V call is TRBV20-1, the J call TRBJ2-2; checking the TCRdb D call of TRBD1 is not possible without DNA. CDR3 length: 14 residues. The germline gives CDR1 DFQATT, CDR2 SNEGSKA (reference sequence). The chain's CDR3 is CSARGQGDTGELFF.

The J gene is TRBJ1-1, the V gene TRBV20-1; TCRdb designates TRBD1, a call that cannot be tested without DNA. There are 13 residues in the CDR3. Per germline, CDR1 DFQATT and CDR2 SNEGSKA (reference sequence). CDR3 sequence: CSARGAGNTEAFF.

The chain links TRBV7-9 to TRBJ2-3. This CDR3 region has 14 residues. Germline V gene lookup returns CDR1 SEHNR and CDR2 FQNEAQ (reference sequence). CDR3 loop: CASSLFGDTDTQYF.

This chain's CDR3 is CASSLVGPYEQYF. The chain couples TRBV7-9 to TRBJ2-7; the D call of TRBD1 rests on TCRdb alone, since no DNA is present to check it. The V gene's germline CDR1 is SEHNR and CDR2 FQNEAQ (reference sequence). There are 13 residues in the CDR3.

V and J are TRBV11-2 and TRBJ2-7. Germline V gene data show CDR1 as SGHAT and CDR2 as FQNNGV. The CDR3 runs to 12 residues. The CDR3 sequence: CASSLAGNEQYF.

The CDR3 loop is CAITSGTYEQYF. The chain combines TRBV10-3 with TRBJ2-7. Germline V gene lookup returns CDR1 ENHRY and CDR2 SYGVKD. This CDR3 comprises 12 residues.

V usage is TRBV29-1 and J usage is TRBJ2-1; the TCRdb call, TRBD2, lacks DNA for checking. This CDR3 is built from 16 residues. The germline gives CDR1 SQVTM, CDR2 ANQGSEA. CDR3: CSVEGALGGDYNEQFF.

This chain uses TRBV20-1 with TRBJ1-1. This CDR3 region has 12 residues. CDR1 is DFQATT and CDR2 is SNEGSKA in the germline V gene (reference sequence). CDR3 loop: CSAYLGNTEAFF.

V is TRBV29-1 and J is TRBJ2-7; lacking DNA, the TRBD1 call made by TCRdb goes unchecked. The CDR3 covers 12 residues. Germline CDR1 is SQVTM and CDR2 is ANQGSEA. The CDR3 loop is CSVVGQGNEQYF.

This chain connects TRBV7-6 to TRBJ1-1. Per germline, CDR1 SGHVS and CDR2 FNYEAQ. CDR3 length equals 13 residues. CDR3 amino acids: CASSLSLGTEAFF.